Below are 8 T cell receptor beta chains sequenced from a single sample in a study of OX40 agonist ivuxolimab in advanced cancers. The data were produced by immunoSEQ multiplex PCR, yet TCRdb's version contains in-frame clones alone and is incomplete. This table has about 80,000 clones, 85% to 95% appearing once. The source material was CD4+ or CD8+ T cells sorted from blood, sampled in a trial of the OX40 agonist ivuxolimab. The receptors were gathered from an adult with an advanced solid tumor such as melanoma, head and neck, liver or kidney cancer.

This chain joins TRBV28 and TRBJ2-3; a weak D match, TRBD1 (5 bases). CDR1 is MDHEN and CDR2 is SYDVKM in the germline V gene. Trimming took off 3 bases at V and 2 bases at J, with 12 bases between the two ends. This CDR3 spans 15 amino acids. The CDR3 sequence: CASSLQGRYTDTQYF. In DNA form, the CDR3 reads TGTGCCAGCAGTTTGCAGGGAAGATACACAGATACGCAGTATTTT.

This chain connects TRBV7-2 to TRBJ2-2; D gene unclear. The CDR3 sequence is 14 residues long. Per the germline V gene, CDR1 is SGHTA and CDR2 is FQGNSA. V lost 4 bases to trimming and J lost 7 bases, with 13 bases between them. The CDR3 protein is CASSSPRSGGELFF. The DNA for the CDR3 is TGTGCCAGCAGCTCCCCGAGGTCGGGCGGGGAGCTGTTTTTT.

V gene TRBV28 combines with J gene TRBJ2-5, with no clear D. Trimming left V 6 bases short and J 4 bases short, with 9 bases between. The germline V gene encodes CDR1 MDHEN and CDR2 SYDVKM. CDR3 length: 12 residues. CDR3 region: CASRVAPETQYF. CDR3 nucleotides: TGTGCCAGCAGGGTAGCACCAGAGACCCAGTACTTC.

The CDR3 loop reads CASSRTGGGNQPQHF. As DNA, the CDR3 is TGTGCCAGCAGTAGGACAGGGGGCGGCAATCAGCCCCAGCATTTT. The V and J genes are TRBV6-5 and TRBJ1-5; 11 bases align to TRBD1. This CDR3 spans 15 amino acids. The ends lost 5 bases at V and 2 bases at J; junction bases unmatched: 2. Germline V lookup: CDR1 MNHEY, CDR2 SVGAGI.

There are a few counts of this clone. This rearrangement joins TRBV2 to TRBJ1-4; the D gene is possibly TRBD1 (5 bases). CDR1 is SNHLY and CDR2 is FYNNEI in the germline V gene. CDR3 length equals 11 residues. The V and J ends lost 7 bases and 8 bases respectively, with 8 bases between them. CDR3 DNA sequence: TGTGCCAGCATTAGGGACGAAAAACTGTTTTTT. Protein product: CASIRDEKLFF.

The chain is built from TRBV7-7 and TRBJ2-5; D remains unclear. CDR3 length: 14 amino acids. Germline assignment: CDR1 SSHAT and CDR2 FNYEAQ (reference sequence). The V gene lost 5 bases and the J gene lost 2 bases, with 12 bases spanning the gap. In DNA form, the CDR3 reads TGTGCCAGCAGCCCACTATTGGGGCAAGAGACCCAGTACTTC. This sequence encodes CASSPLLGQETQYF.

This CDR3 is CASSINRGGGTEAFF. In nucleotides, the CDR3 is TGTGCCAGTAGTATAAACAGGGGAGGTGGCACTGAAGCTTTCTTT. The genes are TRBV19 and TRBJ1-1; 7 bases are shared with TRBD1. The germline V gene encodes CDR1 LNHDA and CDR2 SQIVND (reference sequence). This CDR3 region has 15 residues. V gave up 2 bases and J gave up 4 bases; unmatched junction bases: 7.

This clone was seen a single time. The chain couples TRBV27 to TRBJ2-7; 9 bases agree with TRBD2. Germline values: CDR1 MNHEY, CDR2 SMNVEV (reference sequence). There are 19 residues in the CDR3. Trimming cost V 5 bases and J 0 bases; bases outside gene matches: 17. The CDR3 DNA reads TGTGCCAGCAGTCCCCTAGGGGCGGGAGGGATCCCGAGCTCCTACGAGCAGTACTTC. This sequence encodes CASSPLGAGGIPSSYEQYF.